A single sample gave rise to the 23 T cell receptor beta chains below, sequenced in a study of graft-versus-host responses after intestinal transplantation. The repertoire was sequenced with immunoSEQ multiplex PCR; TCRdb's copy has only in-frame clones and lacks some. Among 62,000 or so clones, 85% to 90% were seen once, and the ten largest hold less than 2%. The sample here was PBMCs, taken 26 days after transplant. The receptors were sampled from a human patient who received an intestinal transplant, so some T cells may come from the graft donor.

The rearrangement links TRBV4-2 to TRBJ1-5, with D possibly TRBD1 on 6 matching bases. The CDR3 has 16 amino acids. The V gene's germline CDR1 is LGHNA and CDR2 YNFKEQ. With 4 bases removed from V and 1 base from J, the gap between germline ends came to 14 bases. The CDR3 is CASSPQGPGSNQPQHF. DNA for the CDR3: TGTGCCAGCAGCCCACAGGGCCCGGGGAGCAATCAGCCCCAGCATTTT.

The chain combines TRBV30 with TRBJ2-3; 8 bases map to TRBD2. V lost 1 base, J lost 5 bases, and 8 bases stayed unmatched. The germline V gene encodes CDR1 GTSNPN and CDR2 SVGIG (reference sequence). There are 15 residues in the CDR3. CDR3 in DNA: TGTGCCTGGAGTGAAACGGGGGGGCAGGGAGATACGCAGTATTTT. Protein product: CAWSETGGQGDTQYF.

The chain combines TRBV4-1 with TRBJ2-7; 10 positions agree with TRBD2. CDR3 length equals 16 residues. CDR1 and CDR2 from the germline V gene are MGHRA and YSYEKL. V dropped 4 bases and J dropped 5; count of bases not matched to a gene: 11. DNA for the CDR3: TGCGCCAGCAGCCCCTCCGAGCGGGAGGGCGTCCACGAGCAGTACTTC. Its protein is CASSPSEREGVHEQYF.

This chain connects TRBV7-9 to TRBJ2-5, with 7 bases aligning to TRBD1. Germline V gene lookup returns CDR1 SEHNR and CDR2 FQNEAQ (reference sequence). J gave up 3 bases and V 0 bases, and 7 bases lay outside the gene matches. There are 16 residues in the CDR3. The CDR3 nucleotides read TGTGCCAGCAGCTTAGCTAGGGGGCTCGCGGAAGAGACCCAGTACTTC. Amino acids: CASSLARGLAEETQYF.

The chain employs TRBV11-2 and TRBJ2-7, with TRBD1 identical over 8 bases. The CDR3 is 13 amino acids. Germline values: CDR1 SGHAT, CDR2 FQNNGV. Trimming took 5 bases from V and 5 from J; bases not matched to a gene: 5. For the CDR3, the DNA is TGTGCCAGCAGCCATGGACAGGGTGACGAGCAGTACTTC. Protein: CASSHGQGDEQYF.

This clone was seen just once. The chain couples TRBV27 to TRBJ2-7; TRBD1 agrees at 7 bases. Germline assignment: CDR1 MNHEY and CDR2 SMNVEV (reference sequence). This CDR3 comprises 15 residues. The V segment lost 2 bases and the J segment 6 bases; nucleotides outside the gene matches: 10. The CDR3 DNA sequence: TGTGCCAGCAGTTTAGACAGGGATCTGTCGTCCGAGCAGTACTTC. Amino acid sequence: CASSLDRDLSSEQYF.

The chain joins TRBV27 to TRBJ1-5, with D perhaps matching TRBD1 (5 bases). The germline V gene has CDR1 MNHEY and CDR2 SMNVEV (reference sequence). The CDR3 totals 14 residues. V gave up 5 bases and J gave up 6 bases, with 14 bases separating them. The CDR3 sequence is CASSPWGGGQPQHF. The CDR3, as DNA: TGTGCCAGCAGTCCCTGGGGGGGTGGTCAGCCCCAGCATTTT.

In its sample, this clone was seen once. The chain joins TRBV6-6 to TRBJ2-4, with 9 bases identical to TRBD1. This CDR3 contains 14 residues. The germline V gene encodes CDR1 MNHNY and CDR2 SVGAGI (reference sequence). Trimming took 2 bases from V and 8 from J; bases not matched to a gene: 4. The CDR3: CASSYRWTGDIQYF. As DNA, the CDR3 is TGTGCCAGCAGTTACCGATGGACAGGGGACATTCAGTACTTC.

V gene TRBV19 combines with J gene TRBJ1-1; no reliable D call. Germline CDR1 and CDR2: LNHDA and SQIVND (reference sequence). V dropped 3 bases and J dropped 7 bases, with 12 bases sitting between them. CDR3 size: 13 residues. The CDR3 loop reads CASSIRGLGEAFF. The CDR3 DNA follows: TGTGCCAGTAGTATCCGAGGGTTGGGTGAAGCTTTCTTT.

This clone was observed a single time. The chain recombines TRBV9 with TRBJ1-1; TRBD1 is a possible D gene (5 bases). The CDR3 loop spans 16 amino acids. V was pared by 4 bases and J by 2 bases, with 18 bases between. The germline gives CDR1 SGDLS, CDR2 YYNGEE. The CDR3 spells CASSPGAGPANTEAFF. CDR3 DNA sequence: TGTGCCAGCAGCCCCGGCGCGGGGCCAGCAAACACTGAAGCTTTCTTT.

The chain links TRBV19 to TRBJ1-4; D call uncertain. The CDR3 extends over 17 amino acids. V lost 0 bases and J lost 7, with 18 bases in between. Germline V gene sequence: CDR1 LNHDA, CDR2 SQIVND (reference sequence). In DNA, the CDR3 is TGTGCCAGTAGTATAGATGGCGCCGCGGGGAGGAGTGAAAAACTGTTTTTT. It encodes CASSIDGAAGRSEKLFF.

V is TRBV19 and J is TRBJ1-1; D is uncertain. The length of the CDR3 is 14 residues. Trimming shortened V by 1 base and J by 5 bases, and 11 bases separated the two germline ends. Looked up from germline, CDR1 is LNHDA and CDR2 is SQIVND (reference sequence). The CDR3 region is CASSIGMGSTEAFF. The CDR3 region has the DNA TGTGCCAGTAGTATAGGTATGGGGAGTACTGAAGCTTTCTTT. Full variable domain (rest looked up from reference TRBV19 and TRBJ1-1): DGGITQSPKYLFRKEGQNVTLSCEQNLNHDAMYWYRQDPGQGLRLIYYSQIVNDFQKGDIAEGYSVSREKKESFPLTVTSAQKNPTAFYLCASSIGMGSTEAFFGQGTRLTVV.

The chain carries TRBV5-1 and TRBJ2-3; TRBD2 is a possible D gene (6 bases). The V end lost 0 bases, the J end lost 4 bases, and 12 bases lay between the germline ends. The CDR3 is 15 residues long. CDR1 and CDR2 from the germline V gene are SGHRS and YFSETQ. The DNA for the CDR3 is TGCGCCAGCAGCTTGGTGGGCGGGGACCCAGATACGCAGTATTTT. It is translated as CASSLVGGDPDTQYF.

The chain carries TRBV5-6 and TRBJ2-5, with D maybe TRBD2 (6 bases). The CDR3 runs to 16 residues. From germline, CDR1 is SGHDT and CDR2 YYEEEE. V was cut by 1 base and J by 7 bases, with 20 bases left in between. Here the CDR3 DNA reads TGTGCCAGCAGCTTGTCGGGGAGGCTAGTGGAGGTGACCCAGTACTTC. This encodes CASSLSGRLVEVTQYF.

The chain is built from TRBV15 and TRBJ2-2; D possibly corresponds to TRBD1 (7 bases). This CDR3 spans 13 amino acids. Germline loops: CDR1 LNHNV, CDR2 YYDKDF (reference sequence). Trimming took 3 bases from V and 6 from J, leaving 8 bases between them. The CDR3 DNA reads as TGTGCCACCAGCAGCAGGGGGGCCGGGGAGCTGTTTTTT. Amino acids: CATSSRGAGELFF.

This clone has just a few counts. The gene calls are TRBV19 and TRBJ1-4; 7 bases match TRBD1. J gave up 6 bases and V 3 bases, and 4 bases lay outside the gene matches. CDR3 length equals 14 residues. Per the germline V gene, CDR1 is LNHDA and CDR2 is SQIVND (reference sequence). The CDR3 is CASSIRQGDEKLFF. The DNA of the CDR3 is TGTGCCAGTAGTATTCGCCAGGGGGATGAAAAACTGTTTTTT.

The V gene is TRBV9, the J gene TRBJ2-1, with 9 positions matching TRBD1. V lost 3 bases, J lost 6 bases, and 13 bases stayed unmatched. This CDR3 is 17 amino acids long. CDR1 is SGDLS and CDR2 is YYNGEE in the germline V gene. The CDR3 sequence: CASSADPAGTGSNEQFF. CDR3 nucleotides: TGTGCCAGCAGCGCCGATCCGGCCGGGACAGGGTCCAATGAGCAGTTCTTC. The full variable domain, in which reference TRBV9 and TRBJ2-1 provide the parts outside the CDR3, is DSGVTQTPKHLITATGQRVTLRCSPRSGDLSVYWYQQSLDQGLQFLIQYYNGEERAKGNILERFSAQQFPDLHSELNLSSLELGDSALYFCASSADPAGTGSNEQFFGPGTRLTVL.

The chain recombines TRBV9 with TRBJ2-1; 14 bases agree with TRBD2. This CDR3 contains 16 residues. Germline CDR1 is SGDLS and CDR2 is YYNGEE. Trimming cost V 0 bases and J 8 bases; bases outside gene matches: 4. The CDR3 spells CASSVAGTSGSDEQFF. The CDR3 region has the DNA TGTGCCAGCAGCGTAGCGGGGACTAGCGGGAGTGATGAGCAGTTCTTC. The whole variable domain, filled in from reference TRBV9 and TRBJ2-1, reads DSGVTQTPKHLITATGQRVTLRCSPRSGDLSVYWYQQSLDQGLQFLIQYYNGEERAKGNILERFSAQQFPDLHSELNLSSLELGDSALYFCASSVAGTSGSDEQFFGPGTRLTVL.

The CDR3 region has the DNA TGTGCCAGCAGCTTGGACCGGGGAACCACTTGGGGCACAGATACGCAGTATTTT. Translating it yields CASSLDRGTTWGTDTQYF. The rearrangement links TRBV5-6 to TRBJ2-3; TRBD2 is a possible D gene (5 bases). The CDR3 length is 18 residues. V dropped 0 bases and J dropped 1 base, with 18 bases sitting between them. Looked up from germline, CDR1 is SGHDT and CDR2 is YYEEEE.

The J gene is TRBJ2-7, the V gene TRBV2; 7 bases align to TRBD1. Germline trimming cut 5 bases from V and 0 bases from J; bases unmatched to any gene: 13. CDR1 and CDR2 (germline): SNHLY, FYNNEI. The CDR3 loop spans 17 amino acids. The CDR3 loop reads CASSHEIDRDRSYEQYV. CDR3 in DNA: TGTGCCAGCAGTCACGAAATCGACAGGGATCGCTCCTACGAGCAGTACGTC.

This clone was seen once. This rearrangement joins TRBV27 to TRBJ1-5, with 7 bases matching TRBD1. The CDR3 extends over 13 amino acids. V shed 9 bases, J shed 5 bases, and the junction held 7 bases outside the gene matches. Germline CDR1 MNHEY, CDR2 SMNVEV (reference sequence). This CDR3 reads CASSRQGDQPQHF. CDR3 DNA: TGTGCCAGTTCCCGCCAGGGGGATCAGCCCCAGCATTTT.

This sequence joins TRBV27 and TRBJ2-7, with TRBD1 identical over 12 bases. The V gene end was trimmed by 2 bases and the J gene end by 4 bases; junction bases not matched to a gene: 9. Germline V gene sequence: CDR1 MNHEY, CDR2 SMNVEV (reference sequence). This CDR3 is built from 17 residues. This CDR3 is CASSLRSGTGGFYEQYF. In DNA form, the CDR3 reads TGTGCCAGCAGTTTAAGATCCGGGACAGGGGGCTTTTACGAGCAGTACTTC.

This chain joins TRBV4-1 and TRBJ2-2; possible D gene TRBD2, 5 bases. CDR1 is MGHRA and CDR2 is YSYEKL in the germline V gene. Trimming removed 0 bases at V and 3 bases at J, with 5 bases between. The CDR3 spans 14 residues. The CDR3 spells CASSQEDYTGELFF. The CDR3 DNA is TGCGCCAGCAGCCAAGAGGACTACACCGGGGAGCTGTTTTTT.